One sample yielded the 22 T cell receptor beta chains listed below, sequenced in a study of Graves' ophthalmopathy and Graves' hyperthyroidism. Beta-chain TCR CDR3 regions were amplified from RNA transcripts. First-round RT-PCR used HTBI primers; second-round multiplex PCR followed. TCRdb recomputed calls from the multiplex PCR reads with MiXCR, one row per CDR3 protein. Of roughly 400,000 distinct CDR3 sequences in the sample, about 18% were seen once. The sample taken for sequencing was peripheral blood. The receptor set was obtained from an adult woman with stable Graves' hyperthyroidism.

The table lists this clonotype with many counts. The chain links TRBV6-1 to TRBJ2-7; a possible D gene is TRBD2 (7 bases). Germline CDR1 is MNHNS and CDR2 is SASEGT. The CDR3 totals 16 residues. V lost 1 base to trimming and J lost 4 bases, with 17 bases between them. CDR3: CASSEGGLAEEYEQYF. CDR3 nucleotide sequence: TGTGCCAGCAGTGAAGGGGGGCTAGCGGAGGAGTACGAGCAGTACTTC.

This clonotype was detected ten times or more. The chain recombines TRBV20-1 with TRBJ2-7; D perhaps matches TRBD1 (6 bases). Trimming took off 3 bases at V and 2 bases at J, with 14 bases between the two ends. CDR1 and CDR2 (germline): DFQATT, SNEGSKA (reference sequence). CDR3 length: 14 amino acids. The CDR3 nucleotides read TGCAGTGCTAGGGTAAACAGGGTACCCTACGAGCAGTACTTC. The encoded protein is CSARVNRVPYEQYF.

The CDR3 nucleotides are TGTGCCAGCAGCATCCAGGACAGGCAAACCCAGTACTTC. It encodes CASSIQDRQTQYF. The chain uses TRBV7-3 and TRBJ2-5, with 7 bases identical to TRBD1. This CDR3 comprises 13 residues. Germline CDR1 and CDR2: SGHTA and FQGTGA. Trimming at V came to 5 bases and at J to 8 bases, leaving 8 bases not matched to a gene.

This clonotype has at least ten counts. J is TRBJ1-1 and V is TRBV11-2, with a weak D call TRBD1 (5 bases). The germline V gene encodes CDR1 SGHAT and CDR2 FQNNGV. CDR3 length: 12 residues. Between the trimmed V and J ends, which lost 4 bases and 7 bases, there was a span of 10 bases. In nucleotides, the CDR3 is TGTGCCAGCAGCTCCGACAGCCTTGAAGCTTTCTTT. Protein: CASSSDSLEAFF.

DNA for the CDR3: TGTGCCAGCAGTTCCAGGACAGGGGCTGGGGCCAACGTCCTGACTTTC. As protein: CASSSRTGAGANVLTF. The chain combines TRBV12-3 or TRBV12-4 with TRBJ2-6, with 9 bases fitting TRBD1. The CDR3 sequence is 16 residues long. V was pared by 4 bases and J by 2 bases, with 3 bases of the junction left unmatched.

In this sample, this clonotype turned up many times. This chain connects TRBV27 to TRBJ1-1, with a tentative D call TRBD1 (5 bases). Germline V CDR1 and CDR2: MNHEY, SMNVEV (reference sequence). This CDR3 contains 14 residues. Trimming cost V 1 base and J 6 bases, with 12 bases left between them. The CDR3 sequence: CASSLLMGPAEAFF. The CDR3 nucleotides are TGTGCCAGCAGTTTATTGATGGGACCCGCTGAAGCTTTCTTT.

This clonotype was counted at least ten times. The chain is built from TRBV6-1 and TRBJ1-2; D gene uncertain. Germline V CDR1 and CDR2: MNHNS, SASEGT. Trimming removed 6 bases at V and 0 bases at J, with 8 bases between. The CDR3 consists of 13 residues. This CDR3 reads CASRLQSNYGYTF. For the CDR3, the DNA is TGTGCCAGCAGACTACAGTCTAACTATGGCTACACCTTC.

The gene calls are TRBV6-1 and TRBJ1-3; D is unclear. The CDR3 sequence is 13 residues long. The V and J ends lost 7 bases and 0 bases respectively, with 7 bases between them. Germline CDR1 and CDR2: MNHNS and SASEGT. CDR3 region: CASKRDSGNTIYF. The CDR3 coding sequence is TGTGCCAGCAAGCGAGACTCTGGAAACACCATATATTTT.

The chain uses TRBV7-2 and TRBJ1-2; D is perhaps TRBD1 (5 bases). Germline V gene sequence: CDR1 SGHTA, CDR2 FQGNSA. V shed 1 base and J shed 4 bases, with 16 bases lying between them. The CDR3 sequence is 16 residues long. The CDR3 DNA is TGTGCCAGCAGCTTAGTGCTAGGGGCACAATCCTATGGCTACACCTTC. This encodes CASSLVLGAQSYGYTF.

This clonotype was detected ten times or more. The CDR3 reads CASSLIGVLQETQYF. The CDR3 nucleotides read TGTGCCAGCAGTTTAATCGGGGTCTTGCAAGAGACCCAGTACTTC. The chain couples TRBV12-3 or TRBV12-4 to TRBJ2-5, with a tentative D call TRBD2 (5 bases). The CDR3 contains 15 residues. Trimming stripped 2 bases from V and 2 bases from J, with 12 bases between.

This clonotype was detected many times. This rearrangement joins TRBV28 to TRBJ1-1; D is unclear. Trimming took off 0 bases at V and 0 bases at J, with 17 bases between the two ends. The CDR3 is 18 amino acids. From germline, CDR1 is MDHEN and CDR2 SYDVKM. The CDR3 DNA sequence: TGTGCCAGCAGTTTATGGTGGGCAGGTACCAACATGAACACTGAAGCTTTCTTT. Its protein is CASSLWWAGTNMNTEAFF.

This clonotype was counted at least ten times. CDR3 loop: CASRDSGRAYEQYF. The CDR3 coding sequence is TGTGCCAGCAGGGATAGCGGGAGGGCCTACGAGCAGTACTTC. V usage is TRBV7-9 and J usage is TRBJ2-7, with 11 bases matching TRBD2. CDR3 length: 14 residues. Unmatched junction bases numbered 3, after V lost 6 bases and J lost 2 bases. Germline V gives CDR1 SEHNR, CDR2 FQNEAQ (reference sequence).

This clonotype has ten or more counts. This rearrangement joins TRBV30 to TRBJ2-2; D possibly corresponds to TRBD1 (6 bases). The CDR3 is made up of 13 amino acids. The germline V gene has CDR1 GTSNPN and CDR2 SVGIG (reference sequence). The V and J ends lost 3 bases and 6 bases respectively, with 11 bases between them. The chain's CDR3 is CAWSEGGAGELFF. CDR3 DNA: TGTGCCTGGAGCGAAGGGGGTGCCGGGGAGCTGTTTTTT.

This clonotype was seen ten or more times. The chain has TRBV20-1 and TRBJ1-2, with TRBD1 matching over 8 bases. From germline, CDR1 is DFQATT and CDR2 SNEGSKA (reference sequence). Unmatched junction bases numbered 0, after V lost 3 bases and J lost 6 bases. This CDR3 region has 11 residues. The CDR3 reads CSARGQDGYTF. CDR3 DNA sequence: TGCAGTGCTAGGGGACAGGATGGCTACACCTTC.

This clonotype was detected many times. J is TRBJ2-2 and V is TRBV6-1, with D possibly matching TRBD2 (6 bases). Trimming cost V 8 bases and J 7 bases, with 26 bases left between them. The CDR3 covers 17 residues. Germline CDR1 reads MNHNS; CDR2 reads SASEGT. The DNA for the CDR3 is TGTGCCAGCGCCTTGGTTAGGGCGGGAAGAAGCGTCGGGGAGCTGTTTTTT. Amino acid sequence: CASALVRAGRSVGELFF.

This clonotype was seen at least ten times. This sequence joins TRBV18 and TRBJ2-5; D possibly corresponds to TRBD2 (6 bases). This CDR3 contains 14 residues. CDR1 and CDR2 from the germline V gene are KGHSH and LQKENI. Trimming removed 0 bases from V and 5 bases from J, with 10 bases in between. The CDR3 protein is CASSPPSGSETQYF. In DNA form, the CDR3 reads TGTGCCAGCTCACCACCTTCCGGGAGTGAGACCCAGTACTTC.

This clonotype was counted many times. J is TRBJ2-5 and V is TRBV6-5; 7 positions match TRBD1. Trimming removed 5 bases from V and 0 bases from J; junction bases left unmatched: 6. This CDR3 has 15 amino acids. In germline, CDR1 is MNHEY, CDR2 SVGAGI. The CDR3 spells CASSRDSPYQETQYF. The DNA for the CDR3 is TGTGCCAGCAGTCGGGACAGCCCGTACCAAGAGACCCAGTACTTC.

The genes are TRBV6-2 or TRBV6-3 and TRBJ2-4; D is possibly TRBD1 (6 bases). Germline V CDR1 and CDR2: MNHEY, SVGEGT. This CDR3 is 17 amino acids long. V shed 2 bases and J shed 5 bases, with 19 bases lying between them. Here the CDR3 DNA reads TGTGCCAGCAGTTACGTCGGGACACTACTAAAGGAAAACATTCAGTACTTC. Its translation is CASSYVGTLLKENIQYF.

This clonotype was picked up many times. The CDR3 here is CASSLPPLGVQGGYEQYF. The DNA of the CDR3 is TGTGCCAGCAGTTTACCACCTTTGGGGGTACAAGGGGGTTACGAGCAGTACTTC. The gene calls are TRBV28 and TRBJ2-7; possible D gene TRBD1, 6 bases. In germline, CDR1 is MDHEN, CDR2 SYDVKM. Deletions cut 2 bases from V and 4 bases from J, with 24 bases between. This CDR3 contains 18 residues.

The table lists this clonotype with many counts. This chain links TRBV6-2 or TRBV6-3 with TRBJ2-5; 14 nucleotides line up with TRBD2. V gave up 6 bases and J gave up 4 bases; unmatched junction bases: 4. The CDR3 extends over 15 amino acids. Germline assignment: CDR1 MNHEY and CDR2 SVGEGT. The CDR3 protein is CASSSGLAGGETQYF. CDR3 coding DNA: TGTGCCAGCAGCAGCGGACTAGCGGGAGGAGAGACCCAGTACTTC.

The rearrangement links TRBV18 to TRBJ2-5; 13 bases are shared with TRBD2. This CDR3 is 16 amino acids long. V lost 6 bases, J lost 4 bases, and 8 bases stayed unmatched. Looked up from germline, CDR1 is KGHSH and CDR2 is LQKENI. The CDR3 DNA reads TGTGCCAGCTCGAAGCAAGGACTAGCGGGAGCAGAGACCCAGTACTTC. Its translation is CASSKQGLAGAETQYF.

This clonotype was seen repeatedly, ten times or more. V is TRBV12-3 or TRBV12-4 and J is TRBJ1-2; 7 positions match TRBD1. The CDR3 is 16 residues long. Unmatched junction bases numbered 8, after V lost 4 bases and J lost 0 bases. CDR3 residues: CASSSFDRVSNYGYTF. In DNA form, the CDR3 reads TGTGCCAGCAGTTCCTTTGACAGGGTCTCTAACTATGGCTACACCTTC.